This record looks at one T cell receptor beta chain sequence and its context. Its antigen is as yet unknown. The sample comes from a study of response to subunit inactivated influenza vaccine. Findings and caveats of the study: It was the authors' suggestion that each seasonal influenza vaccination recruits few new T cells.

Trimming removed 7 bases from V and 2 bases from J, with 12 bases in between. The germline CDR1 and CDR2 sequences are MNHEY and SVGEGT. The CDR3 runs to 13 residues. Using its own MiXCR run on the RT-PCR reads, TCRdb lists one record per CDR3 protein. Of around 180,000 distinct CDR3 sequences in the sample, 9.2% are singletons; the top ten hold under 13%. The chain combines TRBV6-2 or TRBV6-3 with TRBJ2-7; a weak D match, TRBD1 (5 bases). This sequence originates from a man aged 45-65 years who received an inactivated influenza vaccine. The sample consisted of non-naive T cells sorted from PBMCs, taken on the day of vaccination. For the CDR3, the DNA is TGTGCCAGCACAGCTCAGGGCACCTACGAGCAGTACTTC. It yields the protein CASTAQGTYEQYF.